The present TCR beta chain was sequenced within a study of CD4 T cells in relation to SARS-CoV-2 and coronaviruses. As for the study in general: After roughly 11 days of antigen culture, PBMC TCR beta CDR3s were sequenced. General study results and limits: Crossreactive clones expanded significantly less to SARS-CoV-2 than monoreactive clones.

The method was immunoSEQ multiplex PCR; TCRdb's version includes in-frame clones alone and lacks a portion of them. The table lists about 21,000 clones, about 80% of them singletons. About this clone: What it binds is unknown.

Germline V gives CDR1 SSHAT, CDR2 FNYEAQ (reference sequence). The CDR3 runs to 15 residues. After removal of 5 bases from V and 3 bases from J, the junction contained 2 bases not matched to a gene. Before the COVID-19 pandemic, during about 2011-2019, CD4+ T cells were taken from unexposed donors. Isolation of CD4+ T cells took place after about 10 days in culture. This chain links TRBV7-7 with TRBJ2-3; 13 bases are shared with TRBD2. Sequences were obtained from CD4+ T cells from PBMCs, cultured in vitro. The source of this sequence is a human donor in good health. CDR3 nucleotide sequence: TGTGCCAGCAGCGTACTAGCGGGAGGGACAGATACGCAGTATTTT. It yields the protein CASSVLAGGTDTQYF.